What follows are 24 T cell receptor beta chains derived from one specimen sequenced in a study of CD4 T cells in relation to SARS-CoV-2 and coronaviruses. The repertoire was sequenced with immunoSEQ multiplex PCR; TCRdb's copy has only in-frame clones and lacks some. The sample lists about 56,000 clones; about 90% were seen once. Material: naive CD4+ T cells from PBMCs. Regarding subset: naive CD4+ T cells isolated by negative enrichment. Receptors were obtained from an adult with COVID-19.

The CDR3: CATSTGGHAGELFF. CDR3 nucleotides: TGTGCCACCAGTACGGGGGGGCACGCCGGGGAGCTGTTTTTT. The gene calls are TRBV24-1 and TRBJ2-2; 8 bases are shared with TRBD2. Trimming cost V 6 bases and J 6 bases; bases outside gene matches: 5. The germline V gene encodes CDR1 KGHDR and CDR2 SFDVKD. The CDR3 has 14 amino acids.

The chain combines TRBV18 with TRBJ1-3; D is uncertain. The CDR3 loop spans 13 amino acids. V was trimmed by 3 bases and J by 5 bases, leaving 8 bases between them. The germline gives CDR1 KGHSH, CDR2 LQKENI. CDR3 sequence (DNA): TGTGCCAGCTCACCTAGAACGCGAAACACCATATATTTT. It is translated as CASSPRTRNTIYF.

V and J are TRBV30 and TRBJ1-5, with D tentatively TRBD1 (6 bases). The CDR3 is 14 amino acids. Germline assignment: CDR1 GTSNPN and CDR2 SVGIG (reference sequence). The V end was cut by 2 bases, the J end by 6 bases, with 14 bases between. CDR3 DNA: TGTGCCTGGAGTTTCAGCGGGGGCGGTCAGCCCCAGCATTTT. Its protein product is CAWSFSGGGQPQHF.

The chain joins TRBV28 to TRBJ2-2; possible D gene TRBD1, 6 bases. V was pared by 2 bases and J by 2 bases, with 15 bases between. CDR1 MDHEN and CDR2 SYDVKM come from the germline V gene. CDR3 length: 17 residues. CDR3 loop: CASSLAREGTNTGELFF. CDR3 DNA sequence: TGTGCCAGCAGTTTAGCCAGGGAAGGGACAAACACCGGGGAGCTGTTTTTT.

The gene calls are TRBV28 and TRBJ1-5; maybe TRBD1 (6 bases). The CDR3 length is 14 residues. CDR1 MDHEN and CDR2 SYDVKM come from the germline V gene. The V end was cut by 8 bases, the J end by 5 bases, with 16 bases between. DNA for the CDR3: TGTGCCAGCCGCACGGTACAGGGCGATCAGCCCCAGCATTTT. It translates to CASRTVQGDQPQHF.

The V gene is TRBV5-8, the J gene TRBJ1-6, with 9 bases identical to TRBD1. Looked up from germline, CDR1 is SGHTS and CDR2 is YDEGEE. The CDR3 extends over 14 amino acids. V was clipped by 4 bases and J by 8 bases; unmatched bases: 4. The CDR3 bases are TGTGCCAGCAGCCTGGGACAGGGCGATTCACCCCTCCACTTT. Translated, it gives CASSLGQGDSPLHF.

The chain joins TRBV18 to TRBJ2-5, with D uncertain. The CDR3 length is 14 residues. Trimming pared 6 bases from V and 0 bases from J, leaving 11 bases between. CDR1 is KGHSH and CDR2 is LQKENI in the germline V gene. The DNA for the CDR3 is TGTGCCAGCTCGAGAGCATTCGACCAAGAGACCCAGTACTTC. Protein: CASSRAFDQETQYF.

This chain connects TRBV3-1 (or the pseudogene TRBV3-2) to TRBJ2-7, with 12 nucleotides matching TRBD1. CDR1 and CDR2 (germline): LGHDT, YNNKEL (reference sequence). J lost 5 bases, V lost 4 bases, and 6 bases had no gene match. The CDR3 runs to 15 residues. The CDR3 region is CASSLLGQGADEQYF. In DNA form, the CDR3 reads TGTGCCAGCAGCCTGCTGGGACAGGGGGCCGACGAGCAGTACTTC.

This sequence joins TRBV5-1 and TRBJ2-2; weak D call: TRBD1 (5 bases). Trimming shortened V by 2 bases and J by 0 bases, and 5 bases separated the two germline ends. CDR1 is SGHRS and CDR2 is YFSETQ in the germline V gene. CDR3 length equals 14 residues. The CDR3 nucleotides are TGCGCCAGCAGCTTACAGGCGAACACCGGGGAGCTGTTTTTT. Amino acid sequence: CASSLQANTGELFF.

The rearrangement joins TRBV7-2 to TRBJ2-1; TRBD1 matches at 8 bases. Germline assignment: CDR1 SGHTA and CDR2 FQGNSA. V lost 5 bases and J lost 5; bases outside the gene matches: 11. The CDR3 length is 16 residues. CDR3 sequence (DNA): TGTGCCAGCAGCCCCCCCCGGACAGGGCTGCACAATGAGCAGTTCTTC. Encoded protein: CASSPPRTGLHNEQFF.

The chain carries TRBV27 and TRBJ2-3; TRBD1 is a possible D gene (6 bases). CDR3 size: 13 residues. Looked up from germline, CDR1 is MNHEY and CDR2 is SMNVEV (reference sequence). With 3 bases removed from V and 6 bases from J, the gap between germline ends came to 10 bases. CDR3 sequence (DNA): TGTGCCAGCAGTTTCGCAGGGGATGATACGCAGTATTTT. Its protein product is CASSFAGDDTQYF.

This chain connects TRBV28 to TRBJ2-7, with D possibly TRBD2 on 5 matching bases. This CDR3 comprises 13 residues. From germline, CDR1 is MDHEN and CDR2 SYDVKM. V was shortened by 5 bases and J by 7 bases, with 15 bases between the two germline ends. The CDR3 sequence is CASSPPRGREQYF. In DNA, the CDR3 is TGTGCCAGCAGTCCGCCCCGTGGGAGAGAGCAGTACTTC.

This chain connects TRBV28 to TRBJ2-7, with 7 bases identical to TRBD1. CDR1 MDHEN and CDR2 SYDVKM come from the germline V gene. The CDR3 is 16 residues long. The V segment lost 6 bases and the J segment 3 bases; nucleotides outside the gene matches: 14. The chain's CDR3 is CASSEPGTERFYEQYF. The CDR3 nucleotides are TGTGCCAGCAGCGAACCTGGGACAGAAAGATTCTACGAGCAGTACTTC.

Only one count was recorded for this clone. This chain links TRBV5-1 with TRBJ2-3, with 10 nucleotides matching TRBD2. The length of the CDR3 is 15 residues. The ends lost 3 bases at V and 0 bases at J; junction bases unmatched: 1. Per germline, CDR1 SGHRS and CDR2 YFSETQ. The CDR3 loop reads CASSSTSGSTDTQYF. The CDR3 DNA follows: TGCGCCAGCAGCTCGACTAGCGGGAGCACAGATACGCAGTATTTT.

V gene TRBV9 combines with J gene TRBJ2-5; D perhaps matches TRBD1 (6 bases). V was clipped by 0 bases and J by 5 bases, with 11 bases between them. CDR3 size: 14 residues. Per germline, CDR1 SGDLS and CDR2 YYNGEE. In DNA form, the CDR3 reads TGTGCCAGCAGCGTAGACAGTAGGGGGGAGACCCAGTACTTC. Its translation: CASSVDSRGETQYF.

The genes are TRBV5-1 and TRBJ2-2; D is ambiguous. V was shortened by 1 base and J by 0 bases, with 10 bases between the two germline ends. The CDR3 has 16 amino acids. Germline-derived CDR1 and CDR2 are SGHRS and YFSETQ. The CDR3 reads CASSLLRASNTGELFF. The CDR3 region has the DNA TGCGCCAGCAGCTTGTTGCGAGCGTCGAACACCGGGGAGCTGTTTTTT.

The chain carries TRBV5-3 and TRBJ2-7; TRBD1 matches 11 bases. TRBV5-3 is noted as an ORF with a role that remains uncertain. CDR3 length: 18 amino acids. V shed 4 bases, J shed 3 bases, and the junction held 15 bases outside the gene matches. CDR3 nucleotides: TGTGCCAGAAGCCATTCCCTGGGACAGGGGGAATCCTACTACGAGCAGTACTTC. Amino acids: CARSHSLGQGESYYEQYF.

The chain's CDR3 is CASSLEGKISLSYEQYF. The CDR3 region has the DNA TGTGCCAGCAGCTTAGAAGGGAAGATTTCATTATCCTACGAGCAGTACTTC. V is TRBV7-8 and J is TRBJ2-7; D is unclear. Germline V lookup: CDR1 SGHVS, CDR2 FQNEAQ. The CDR3 is 17 residues long. The ends were cut back, 1 base at V and 1 base at J, with 17 bases in the middle.

CDR3: CASSSGYGGSNQPQHF. The DNA of the CDR3 is TGTGCCAGCAGCTCCGGGTACGGCGGAAGCAATCAGCCCCAGCATTTT. The gene calls are TRBV28 and TRBJ1-5; D remains unclear. Trimming took 6 bases from V and 1 from J, leaving 16 bases between them. Germline assignment: CDR1 MDHEN and CDR2 SYDVKM. This CDR3 has 16 amino acids.

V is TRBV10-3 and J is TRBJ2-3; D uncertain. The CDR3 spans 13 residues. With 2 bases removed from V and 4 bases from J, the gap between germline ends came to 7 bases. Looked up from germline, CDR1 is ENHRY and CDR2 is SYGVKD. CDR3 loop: CAISEAVADTQYF. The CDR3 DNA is TGTGCCATCAGTGAGGCGGTCGCAGATACGCAGTATTTT.

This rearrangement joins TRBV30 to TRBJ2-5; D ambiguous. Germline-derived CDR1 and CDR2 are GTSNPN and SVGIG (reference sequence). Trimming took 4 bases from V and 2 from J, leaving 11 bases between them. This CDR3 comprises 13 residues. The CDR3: CAWKGERQETQYF. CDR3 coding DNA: TGTGCCTGGAAAGGAGAGCGACAAGAGACCCAGTACTTC.

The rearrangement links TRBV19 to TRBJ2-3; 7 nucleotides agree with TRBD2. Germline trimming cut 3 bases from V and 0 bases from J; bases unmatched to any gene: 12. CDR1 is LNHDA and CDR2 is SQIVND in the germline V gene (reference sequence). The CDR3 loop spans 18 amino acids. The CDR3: CASSIRSGTTISTDTQYF. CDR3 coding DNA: TGTGCCAGTAGTATTAGGAGCGGGACGACTATTAGCACAGATACGCAGTATTTT. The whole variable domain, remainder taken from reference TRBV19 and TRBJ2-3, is DGGITQSPKYLFRKEGQNVTLSCEQNLNHDAMYWYRQDPGQGLRLIYYSQIVNDFQKGDIAEGYSVSREKKESFPLTVTSAQKNPTAFYLCASSIRSGTTISTDTQYFGPGTRLTVL.

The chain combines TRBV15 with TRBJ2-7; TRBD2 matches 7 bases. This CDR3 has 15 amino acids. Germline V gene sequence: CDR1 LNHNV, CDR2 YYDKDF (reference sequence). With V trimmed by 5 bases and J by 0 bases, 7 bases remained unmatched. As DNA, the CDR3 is TGTGCCACCAGCGCTGTTGGGGAGGGCTCCTACGAGCAGTACTTC. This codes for CATSAVGEGSYEQYF.

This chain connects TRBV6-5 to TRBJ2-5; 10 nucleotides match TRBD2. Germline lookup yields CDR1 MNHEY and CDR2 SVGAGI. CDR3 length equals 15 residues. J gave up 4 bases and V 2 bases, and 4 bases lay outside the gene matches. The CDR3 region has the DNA TGTGCCAGCAGTTACGGCCTAGCGGGAGCAGAGACCCAGTACTTC. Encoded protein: CASSYGLAGAETQYF.